This is a list of T cell receptor beta chains from one sample in a study of blood T cell repertoires in COVID-19. Data came from immunoSEQ multiplex PCR; TCRdb stores just in-frame clones and leaves some out. The sample consists of 95,000 to 110,000 clones, around 92% of them appearing once. Sequences were obtained from peripheral blood. These receptors came from a man in his forties or fifties with active or convalescent COVID-19. The CDR3 runs from the conserved cysteine through the conserved F or W. The D gene is left open where the match is weak. A clone size is listed for some rows: how often the clone was seen (once, few, many), or a class if it is expanded.

NA,NA,TRBV28,TRBJ2-6,TGTGCCAGCAGTTTCTCTACTGGGGCCAACGTCCTGACTTTC,CASSFSTGANVLTF
NA,NA,TRBV11-3,TRBJ2-1,TGTGCCAGCAGCTTTGAGGGCAATGAGCAGTTCTTC,CASSFEGNEQFF
NA,NA,TRBV6-5,TRBJ2-2,TGTGCCAGCACGCGGGCCACCGGGGAGCTGTTTTTT,CASTRATGELFF
NA,NA,TRBV4-2,TRBJ2-3,TGTGCCAGCAGCCAAGAAGTAGGGGGCGGGAATACGCAGTATTTT,CASSQEVGGGNTQYF
NA,once,TRBV12-3/TRBV12-4,TRBJ2-1,TGTGCCAGCGGACAGGAGGGTAGTGAGCAGTTCTTC,CASGQEGSEQFF
NA,NA,TRBV6-5,TRBJ1-2,TGTGCCAGCAGACTACCGACAGGAACTGGCTACACCTTC,CASRLPTGTGYTF
TRBD1,once,TRBV30,TRBJ1-5,TGTGCCTGGAGTGGACAGGGGGATCAGCCCCAGCATTTT,CAWSGQGDQPQHF
NA,once,TRBV6-2/TRBV6-3,TRBJ2-1,TGTGCCAGCAGTTCAAGCGGGCCGATCTACAATGAGCAGTTCTTC,CASSSSGPIYNEQFF
NA,NA,TRBV18,TRBJ2-2,TGTGCCAGCTACCGCGGGATGAACACCGGGGAGCTGTTTTTT,CASYRGMNTGELFF
NA,few,TRBV7-6,TRBJ2-7,TGTGCCAGCAGCTTGCGGGGCGGATCCTACGAGCAGTACTTC,CASSLRGGSYEQYF
NA,NA,TRBV7-9,TRBJ2-5,TGTGCCAGCAGCTTATTCGAGGGAGAGACCCAGTACTTC,CASSLFEGETQYF
TRBD1,NA,TRBV4-1,TRBJ1-2,TGCGCCAGCAGCCACGGACAGGAGCACCTACCCTATGGCTACACCTTC,CASSHGQEHLPYGYTF
TRBD1,NA,TRBV6-5,TRBJ1-1,TGTGCCAGCAGACGCACCGGGACAGGGGTGTCAGCTTTCTTT,CASRRTGTGVSAFF
TRBD1,NA,TRBV18,TRBJ1-3,TGTGCCAGCTCACCGGGACAGCACTCTGGAAACACCATATATTTT,CASSPGQHSGNTIYF
TRBD2,once,TRBV5-6,TRBJ2-7,TGTGCCAGCAGCTTAGGACTAGCGGGGCGCCGCGAGCAGTACTTC,CASSLGLAGRREQYF
NA,NA,TRBV24-1,TRBJ2-5,TGTGCCACCAGTGATCCACAGGGACGAGAGACCCAGTACTTC,CATSDPQGRETQYF
TRBD2,NA,TRBV28,TRBJ2-7,TGTGCCAGCAGTGTGCTTGGGGGGGAGATCTACGAGCAGTACTTC,CASSVLGGEIYEQYF
NA,NA,TRBV9,TRBJ2-7,TGTGCCAGCAGCCACGGGACTGAGACCTACGAGCAGTACTTC,CASSHGTETYEQYF
NA,NA,TRBV19,TRBJ1-5,TGTGCCAGTAGTATGGGAGGGAACCAGCCCCAGCATTTT,CASSMGGNQPQHF
NA,NA,TRBV24-1,TRBJ1-5,TGTGCCACCAGTGATTTTAGGGAACCGGGGCAGCCCCAGCATTTT,CATSDFREPGQPQHF
TRBD2,NA,TRBV2,TRBJ2-3,TGTGCCAGCACCGGACTAGCGGTTAGCACAGATACGCAGTATTTT,CASTGLAVSTDTQYF
NA,NA,TRBV15,TRBJ1-4,TGTGCCACCTCTTTTTCTTGGGCAGATGAAAAACTGTTTTTT,CATSFSWADEKLFF
NA,once,TRBV18,TRBJ2-3,TGTGCCAGCTCAACCCAGGGGAGCACAGATACGCAGTATTTT,CASSTQGSTDTQYF
TRBD1,NA,TRBV19,TRBJ2-2,TGTGCCTCAGGGACAGGGGGCACCACCGGGGAGCTGTTTTTT,CASGTGGTTGELFF
NA,NA,TRBV25-1,TRBJ1-1,TGTGCCAGCAGTGGAGGGAACATGGCGGGAGCTTTCTTT,CASSGGNMAGAFF
NA,NA,TRBV10-3,TRBJ1-5,TGTGCCATCAGTGAGGACAGTACAAATCAGCCCCAGCATTTT,CAISEDSTNQPQHF
NA,NA,TRBV7-2,TRBJ1-3,TGTGCCAGCGACGAAGGGGGGGCAAAAGGAAACACCATATATTTT,CASDEGGAKGNTIYF
NA,NA,TRBV9,TRBJ1-1,TGTGCCAGCAGCCGAACCTACAGGGAAGGGACTGAAGCTTTCTTT,CASSRTYREGTEAFF
NA,NA,TRBV19,TRBJ1-1,TGTGCCAGCCACAGGGCCACTGAAGCTTTCTTT,CASHRATEAFF
TRBD2,NA,TRBV7-3,TRBJ2-2,TGTGCCAGCAGCTTTGGCGGGAGGACCACCGGGGAGCTGTTTTTT,CASSFGGRTTGELFF
TRBD2,NA,TRBV7-2,TRBJ2-3,TGTGCCAGCAGCTTAGAGGTAGCGGGAGGGGGATCAGATACGCAGTATTTT,CASSLEVAGGGSDTQYF
NA,NA,TRBV4-2,TRBJ2-2,TGTGCCAGCAGGCGAGTCGGGGGGCAGTACACCGGGGAGCTGTTTTTT,CASRRVGGQYTGELFF
TRBD1,NA,TRBV28,TRBJ1-2,TGTGCCAGCAGTCAGGACAGGAACTATGGCTACACCTTC,CASSQDRNYGYTF
NA,once,TRBV9,TRBJ1-1,TGTGCCAGCAGCGTAGTACTTGGGGGGGCGAACACTGAAGCTTTCTTT,CASSVVLGGANTEAFF
TRBD2,NA,TRBV6-5,TRBJ2-4,TGTGCCAGCAGTTCAAGAAGCGGGAGGGCTAACATTCAGTACTTC,CASSSRSGRANIQYF
NA,NA,TRBV6-5,TRBJ1-2,TGTGCCAGCAGCCCCTCCCAGATTTATGGCTACACCTTC,CASSPSQIYGYTF
NA,NA,TRBV30,TRBJ1-2,TGTGCCTGGAGTGTAGGGGGAGGCTACACCTTC,CAWSVGGGYTF
TRBD1,NA,TRBV5-1,TRBJ2-5,TGCGCCAGCAGCTTACAGGGGACAGAGACCCAGTACTTC,CASSLQGTETQYF
NA,NA,TRBV28,TRBJ1-2,TGTGCCAGCAGTTTCCCCCAAGGAGGGACCAACTATGGCTACACCTTC,CASSFPQGGTNYGYTF
TRBD2,NA,TRBV27,TRBJ2-3,TGTGCCAGCAGTCCCCGGACTAGCGGGAGTTTAGACACAGATACGCAGTATTTT,CASSPRTSGSLDTDTQYF
NA,few,TRBV9,TRBJ1-2,TGTGCCAGCAGCGGGCGAGGAGTTGGCTACACCTTC,CASSGRGVGYTF
NA,NA,TRBV5-6,TRBJ1-1,TGTGCCAGCAGCTTTACATCAGAAGCTTTCTTT,CASSFTSEAFF
TRBD1,NA,TRBV5-1,TRBJ2-3,TGCGCCAGCAGCTTGGGCCTCCGAATGGACAGGGGTAAACTAGATACGCAGTATTTT,CASSLGLRMDRGKLDTQYF
TRBD1,once,TRBV7-2,TRBJ1-6,TGTGCCAGCAGCCGGGGACAGGGGAATTCACCCCTCCACTTT,CASSRGQGNSPLHF
NA,once,TRBV6-4,TRBJ2-3,TGTGCCAGCAGCCCGTATAGGGGCGCAGATACGCAGTATTTT,CASSPYRGADTQYF
NA,NA,TRBV7-9,TRBJ2-5,TGTGCCAGCAGCTCCCCGGGTGGCGAGACCCAGTACTTC,CASSSPGGETQYF
NA,NA,TRBV27,TRBJ1-4,TGTGCCAGCAGTTCGGGAGGGAGTGCTGAAAAACTGTTTTTT,CASSSGGSAEKLFF
NA,NA,TRBV5-4,TRBJ2-7,TGTGCCAGCAGCTTGACCGGTATGAGCTCCTACGAGCAGTACTTC,CASSLTGMSSYEQYF
TRBD2,NA,TRBV27,TRBJ2-5,TGTGCCAGCCGACGGGCGGGAGTGGTAGAGACCCAGTACTTC,CASRRAGVVETQYF
NA,once,TRBV10-3,TRBJ1-1,TGTGCCATCAGTGAGGAAGGCAGGGAGGTCACTGAAGCTTTCTTT,CAISEEGREVTEAFF
TRBD2,NA,TRBV6-1,TRBJ2-7,TGTGCCAGCAGTGAAGTGCCGCTAGCGGGATCAAGCGAGCAGTACTTC,CASSEVPLAGSSEQYF
NA,NA,TRBV20-1,TRBJ1-5,TGCAGTGCTAGTGGGGGGGAAGGTCAGCCCCAGCATTTT,CSASGGEGQPQHF
NA,NA,TRBV14,TRBJ2-7,TGTGCCAGCAGCCCCGAGGGGAGGCAGGGTCAAAGGGAGCAGTACTTC,CASSPEGRQGQREQYF
TRBD2,once,TRBV9,TRBJ2-7,TGTGCCAGCAGCGTAGGGCTAGCGGGCTCCTACGAGCAGTACTTC,CASSVGLAGSYEQYF
TRBD1,NA,TRBV6-5,TRBJ2-7,TGTGCCAGCAGTATCGGACAGGGCCCCTACGAGCAGTACTTC,CASSIGQGPYEQYF
NA,NA,TRBV6-5,TRBJ2-6,TGTGCCAGCAGGTCCTTCGGGTCTGGGGCCAACGTCCTGACTTTC,CASRSFGSGANVLTF
NA,NA,TRBV2,TRBJ1-2,TGTGCCAGCAGTAAAGGAGTCTTAATGGTTCGCTACACCTTC,CASSKGVLMVRYTF
TRBD2,NA,TRBV4-2,TRBJ2-3,TGTGCCAGCAGTCAAGCGGGAGGTAGGGCAGATACGCAGTATTTT,CASSQAGGRADTQYF
TRBD1,NA,TRBV10-1,TRBJ2-2,TGCGCCAGCAGTGATCCAGGGACAGGGAACACCGGGGAGCTGTTTTTT,CASSDPGTGNTGELFF